This TCR beta chain was recorded in a study of blood T cell repertoires in COVID-19. Clones were read by immunoSEQ multiplex PCR, and TCRdb kept only the in-frame ones, dropping some. The data hold under 250,000 clones, with 84% observed a single time. The germline V and J ends were trimmed by 1 base and 10 bases, with 14 bases remaining between them. CDR3 size: 13 residues. Germline V gives CDR1 SSHAT, CDR2 FNYEAQ (reference sequence). This TCR came from a woman in her thirties or forties who had recovered from COVID-19. Sequences were obtained from peripheral blood. The chain is built from TRBV7-7 and TRBJ2-7, with a possible D match to TRBD1 (6 bases). CDR3 DNA sequence: TGTGCCAGCAGCTTAGGGATAGACAGGCCTCAGTACTTC. It is translated as CASSLGIDRPQYF. The entire variable domain, with the rest obtained from reference TRBV7-7 and TRBJ2-7, is as follows: GAGVSQSPRYKVTKRGQDVTLRCDPISSHATLYWYQQALGQGPEFLTYFNYEAQPDKSGLPSDRFSAERPEGSISTLTIQRTEQRDSAMYRCASSLGIDRPQYFGPGTRLTVT.